The source of this T cell receptor (beta chain) is a study of blood T cells in healthy people across ages. The use of a sample-barcoded 5' primer and a J-beta primer mix characterized a second PCR of 7 to 11 cycles. TCRdb reprocessed the 5' RACE reads with MiXCR, giving one entry per CDR3 protein. This repertoire shows about 930,000 distinct CDR3 sequences, 25% to 30% found once; its top ten account for roughly 10%. Donors were healthy Caucasian individuals from Russia aged about 6 to 95. The germline gives CDR1 SGHRS, CDR2 YFSETQ. J lost 8 bases, V lost 3 bases, and 16 bases had no gene match. This CDR3 has 16 residues. This same sample was also taken into another study, of T cells of mothers and their children.

The receptor comes from a woman aged 35 to 49 in good health. Specimen: blood. The chain joins TRBV5-1 to TRBJ1-2; 7 bases are a match to TRBD1. CDR3 loop: CASSSGSTGAKSGYTF. CDR3 DNA: TGCGCCAGCAGCTCCGGGAGCACAGGGGCCAAATCCGGCTACACCTTC.